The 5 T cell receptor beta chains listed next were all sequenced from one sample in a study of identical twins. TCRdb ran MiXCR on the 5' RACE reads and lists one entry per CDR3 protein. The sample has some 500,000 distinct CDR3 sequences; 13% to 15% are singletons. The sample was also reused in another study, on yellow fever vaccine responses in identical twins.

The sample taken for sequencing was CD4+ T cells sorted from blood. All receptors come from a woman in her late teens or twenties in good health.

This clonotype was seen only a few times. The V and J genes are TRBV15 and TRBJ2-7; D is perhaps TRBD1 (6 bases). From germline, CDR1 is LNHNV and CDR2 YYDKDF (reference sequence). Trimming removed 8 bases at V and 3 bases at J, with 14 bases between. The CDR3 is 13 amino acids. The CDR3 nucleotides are TGTGCCACCGCTTTCAAACAGGGCTACGAGCAGTACTTC. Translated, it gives CATAFKQGYEQYF.

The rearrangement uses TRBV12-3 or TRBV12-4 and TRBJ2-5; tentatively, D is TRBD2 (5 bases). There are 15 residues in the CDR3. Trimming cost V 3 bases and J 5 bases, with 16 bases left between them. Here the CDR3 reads CASSFGVMLTETQYF. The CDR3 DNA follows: TGTGCCAGCAGTTTCGGGGTAATGCTGACGGAGACCCAGTACTTC.

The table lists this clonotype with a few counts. CDR3 sequence reads: CASSIRTSGLTDTQYF. DNA for the CDR3: TGTGCCAGCAGCATTCGGACTAGCGGACTCACAGATACGCAGTATTTT. The V and J genes are TRBV7-2 and TRBJ2-3; TRBD2 aligns across 10 bases. Looked up from germline, CDR1 is SGHTA and CDR2 is FQGNSA. Trimming at V came to 5 bases and at J to 2 bases, leaving 7 bases not matched to a gene. The CDR3 has 16 residues.

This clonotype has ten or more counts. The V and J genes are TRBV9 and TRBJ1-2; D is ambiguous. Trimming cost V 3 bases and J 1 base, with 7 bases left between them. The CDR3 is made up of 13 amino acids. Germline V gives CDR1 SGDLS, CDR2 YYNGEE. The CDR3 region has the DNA TGTGCCAGCAGCGGAACAGTTAACTATGGCTACACCTTC. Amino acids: CASSGTVNYGYTF.

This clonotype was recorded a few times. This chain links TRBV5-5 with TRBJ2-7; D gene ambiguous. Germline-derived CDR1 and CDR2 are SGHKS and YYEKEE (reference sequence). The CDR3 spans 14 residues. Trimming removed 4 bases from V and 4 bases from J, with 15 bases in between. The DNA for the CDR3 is TGTGCCAGCAGCAATGCCGGGCTACAATACGAGCAGTACTTC. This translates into CASSNAGLQYEQYF.